This TCR beta chain was documented in a study of cytomegalovirus exposure and HLA in healthy donors (dated by TCRdb to about 2017). For context, the study as a whole: An earlier analysis of about 530 of the donors reported approximately 300 Gb of sequence data and around 110 million unique TCR beta sequences obtained from about 179 million T cells. Around 300 gigabases of sequencing data and 78 million or so unique TCR sequences were included in an early release covering over 600 HLA-typed donors. The genetic ancestry cluster associated with self-reported Caucasian donors included 81% of the roughly 380 genotyped donors. The study aimed to test whether signatures of past pathogen exposure could be identified by cataloging public T cell receptors. Using immunosequencing, the study profiled T cell repertoires from about 610 subjects and related those repertoires to cytomegalovirus serostatus. Along with the roughly 710-subject first cohort, a separate validation cohort of around 110 different subjects was used. The study combined high-throughput TCR immunosequencing, statistical association of individual TCRs with disease status, and machine learning to predict cytomegalovirus infection status. To study patterns of TCR occurrence, a later analysis re-analyzed previously published TCR beta repertoires from several hundred donors and added high-resolution HLA genotyping. In the later analysis, no new phenotypic data were used to find candidate immune exposures; instead, reliance was placed on TCR beta sequences and their occurrence across donors. An earlier analysis of about 600 of the donors used high-throughput TCR beta sequencing to judge whether each TCR beta V gene segment behaved as functional or pseudogenic. Donor age, sex, ethnicity and CMV serostatus were collected together with the repertoire data. Genome-wide SNP genotypes for about 65% of the roughly 670 donors were used in a later genetic analysis, which treated that subset as a discovery cohort. Every repertoire in the discovery cohort had been generated on one and the same sequencing platform. Class I and class II HLA loci were covered by the typing at four-digit resolution. The number of typed donors differed by locus: roughly 629-640 for A, B, C, DRB1 and DQB1; approximately 520 for DQA1; 606 for DPA1; and some 430 for DPB1. Several DR-DQ haplotypes were treated as single units for association and clustering because of strong linkage in the cohort. Across around 400 genotyped donors of the cohort, an average of about 240,000 unique TCR beta nucleotide sequences per donor were sequenced, and approximately 17% of those sequences were non-productive. Findings and caveats that apply to the study as a whole: The presence/absence analyses assumed that sequencing depth was roughly uniform across donors, and that assumption may not be true. In the study, around 150 TCR beta chains were listed as associated with cytomegalovirus. At a false discovery rate of 0.05, a later analysis linked 16,000 or so TCR beta sequences to specific HLA alleles. The only immune exposure information available for the cohort was CMV serostatus. Some 15 rarely observed V segments, including chromosome 9 orphons, were excluded from the earlier analysis of 550 to 700 of the donors because counts were too low. An association between a missense DCLRE1C variant and V-gene and J-gene trimming of TCR beta chains was found in a later genetic analysis and replicated in an independent cohort. In a later analysis, HLA-associated TCR beta chains showed more clonal expansion and lower generation probabilities than non-associated chains that were equally common. Because the 87-base-pair reads could not distinguish some IMGT-functional V segments, including TRBV6-2 and TRBV6-3, those segments were excluded. A later analysis found that TCR association rates varied across HLA loci, with DRB1 alleles showing the most associated TCRs and HLA-C alleles the fewest. In a later analysis, several top co-occurrence clusters were reported to appear linked to parvovirus B19, influenza, CMV and Epstein-Barr virus. Most TCR sequences were seen in very few donors, while some public TCRs were found in many individuals. The classifier was reported to diagnose cytomegalovirus status with high specificity and sensitivity in both the original cohort and the validation cohort. The cohort was sequenced for TCR beta chains only, and without alpha or paired-chain data the features that could be detected were limited. Because HLA typing was unavailable for some donors at each locus, only the typed subset was used in association tests. The authors suggested that the approach could potentially be extended to other disease states and immunological phenotypes. A cluster of highly shared sequence variants was judged likely to be a technical artifact of the sequencing pipeline. When HLA alleles, especially DR and DQ, strongly co-occurred, TCR associations were difficult to assign to individual alleles. A further reported finding was that TCR beta sequences accurately predicted the HLA-A and HLA-B alleles for most subjects in the first cohort. Correlated functional status among segregating V segments might reflect linkage disequilibrium, but an unknown experimental factor could not be ruled out. A later genetic analysis reported fewer N-insertions in productive TCRs among donors in an Asian-associated ancestry cluster than the roughly 720-donor mean. Three of the identified cytomegalovirus-associated TCR beta chains were confirmed in vitro to be specific for cytomegalovirus antigens. In a later analysis, most CMV-associated TCR beta chains were found to appear HLA-restricted, with HLA associations seemingly driven largely by CMV exposure. Broadly in line with IMGT annotations, most TCR beta V segments showed up in productive rearrangements about 90% or about 30% of the time in an earlier analysis of about 500 of the donors.

Comment on this clone: Its antigen has not been determined. Base qualities are not at hand, and no much larger clone is one base apart.

CDR1 MGHDK and CDR2 SYGVNS were looked up in the germline V gene. The CDR3 sequence holds 18 residues, the cysteine and phenylalanine included. The DNA shown is the 54-base CDR3, in frame from base 1. The germline V and J ends show losses of 1 base and 4 bases respectively, and no gene match explains 13 bases of the junction. Library preparation employed the immunoSEQ multiplex PCR assay. For the multiplex PCR, a mixture combining 60 forward primers for TCR Vbeta segments and 13 reverse primers for TCR Jbeta segments was used. A multiplex PCR assay on genomic DNA amplified the CDR3 region of rearranged TCR beta genes. On the Illumina HiSeq System, the amplified TCR beta libraries were sequenced as 87-base-pair reads. The authors processed their data as follows. Across the 670 or so repertoires, a later analysis counted roughly 77 million unique TCR beta chains, roughly 11 million of which were shared by at least two donors. Raw reads were error-corrected and collapsed into unique sequences by a nearest-neighbor algorithm in which closely related sequences were merged to remove PCR and sequencing errors. V, D and J gene segments were assigned by aligning CDR3 sequences to IMGT reference sequences. Each retained sequence needed at least a six-nucleotide match to both a V gene segment and a J gene segment. Rearrangements were called productive when the CDR3 lacked stop codons and stayed in frame with V and J; all others were non-productive. Following IMGT convention, CDR3 was defined as the stretch from the second conserved V-encoded cysteine to the conserved J-encoded phenylalanine. In an earlier analysis of some 550 of the donors, sequences lacking an unambiguous match to a single V gene segment were excluded. In an earlier analysis of 450 to 700 of the donors, V segments were called functional above 56.7% productive rearrangements and were called segregating when the between-donor standard deviation exceeded 5%. A statistical classification framework was built for diagnosing cytomegalovirus status from the catalog of TCR beta chain sequences. In a later analysis, TCR nucleotide sequences were compared against IMGT/GENE-DB human TR gene sequences so that V and J genes could be assigned. A later analysis assigned CDR3 sequences and most-parsimonious VDJ recombination scenarios with the TCRdist pipeline. In a later analysis, every TCR beta chain was defined by the combination of its CDR3 amino acid sequence and its V-gene family, and reads without a unique V-gene family were dropped. A later analysis removed roughly 590 highly shared, low-generation-probability nucleotide sequences to deal with suspected cross-contamination and a sequencing artifact. A later analysis calculated a clonal expansion index for each public chain from normalized within-repertoire ranks of inferred template counts. Generation probabilities in a later analysis came from a VDJ recombination model fitted to out-of-frame rearrangements, and those results were checked against IGoR. Hypergeometric tests were used in a later analysis to score TCR-TCR, TCR-HLA and TCR-CMV co-occurrence, with a repertoire-size bias correction applied to the TCR pairs. False discovery rates were estimated in a later analysis by permuting HLA or CMV assignments 20 times. In a later analysis, co-occurring TCRs were grouped with DBSCAN, and TCRdist sequence similarity was added when clustering was performed within HLA-allele-positive subsets. Repertoires with fewer than 30,000 or more than 120,000 public chains were left out of co-occurrence clustering, as were five repertoires with anomalous nucleotide sharing. TCRdb obtained this table from immuneACCESS and retained in-frame rearrangements with V and J assigned. These tables miss some clones; where compared with another copy, unresolved V genes account for less than half of the shortfall, and the remainder is unexplained. V and J calls and clone size are copied from that table; D and trimming were computed from the DNA. The sample table records over 150,000 clones; 80% of these occur just once. Around 1.3% of the sample is in the top ten clones.

The cohort was made up of 500 to 800 healthy bone marrow donors. At the time of sampling, every cohort member was nominally healthy, though immune exposures that went unrecorded were likely present. The donor was CMV seronegative and belonged to the group of over 350 seronegative cohort members. A peripheral blood sample was provided by each donor, and peripheral blood mononuclear cells were used for TCR beta sequencing. Genomic DNA extraction from the blood cell samples was performed with the Qiagen DNeasy Blood Extraction Kit. Recombination connected TRBV25-1 to TRBJ2-1; the central 7 bases match TRBD2. The sequenced material came from PBMCs. The clonotype was recovered from a woman aged 50 to 65 in good health and CMV-seronegative. The nucleotide sequence is TGTGCCAGCAGTGAATCCCCGGCGGGCGGGAGATGGTACAATGAGCAGTTCTTC. This is translated as CASSESPAGGRWYNEQFF.